This T cell receptor beta chain was identified during a study of molecular identifiers for immune sequencing clone quantification. The study's findings and limits: Among effectors, clones above 20 RNA copies held over 97% of molecules; among naive cells, under 1%. Among about a million naive cells, as was reported, spiked Jurkat TCR RNA from one cell was detectable.

With 2 bases clipped from V and 6 bases from J, the junction kept 4 bases outside the gene matches. The germline V gene encodes CDR1 MNHEY and CDR2 SMNVEV (reference sequence). The length of the CDR3 is 14 residues. Libraries of naive CD8 cells were prepared from roughly 18,000 to 920,000 sorted cells using 10%, 30% or 50% RNA. TCR libraries were built in bulk with a published protocol and specific TCR primers. TCRdb processed the PCR reads anew with MiXCR; each CDR3 protein has one entry. In the table there are 250,000 to 350,000 distinct CDR3 sequences, about 22% of which are singletons. On this clonotype itself: The antigen remains undetermined.

What was sequenced was naive CD8+ T cells from blood, with Jurkat cell RNA spiked in. The subset: FACS-sorted CD8+CD4-CCR7+CD45RA+ naive T cells. The clonotype originates from a human donor in good health. Some libraries in this study had Jurkat cell RNA spiked in. The chain carries TRBV27 and TRBJ2-7; 10 bases align to TRBD1. The CDR3 DNA reads TGTGCCAGCAGTTTAGGAGGGACAGGGGCCGAGCAGTACTTC. It encodes CASSLGGTGAEQYF.